This TCR beta chain was identified during a study of shared clonotypes between healthy human individuals. Repertoires were generated with immunoSEQ multiplex PCR, while TCRdb's copy carries only in-frame clones and drops some. The sample yields 190,000 or so clones, about 66% seen once. CDR3 length: 14 residues. Germline V gene lookup returns CDR1 SNHLY and CDR2 FYNNEI. The ends were cut back, 6 bases at V and 5 bases at J, with 16 bases in the middle. This sequence joins TRBV2 and TRBJ2-5, with D possibly being TRBD2 (6 bases). The sequencing input was memory CD4+ T cells sorted from blood. Subset described: CD45RA-negative fraction. The TCR sequence derives from a man younger than 40 in good health. The CDR3 DNA follows: TGTGCCAGCAGGCCCCTCCGGGGGACGGAGACCCAGTACTTC. Protein product: CASRPLRGTETQYF.